The 3 T cell receptor beta chains listed next were all sequenced from one sample in a study of blood T cell repertoires in COVID-19 (dated by TCRdb to about 2020). The library was produced with the immunoSEQ multiplex PCR assay. Held by TCRdb, this immuneACCESS table contains in-frame sequences only and omits some clones. Under half of the omission traces to an unresolved V gene where checked; the cause of the rest is unknown. Recorded for this sample are 120,000 or so clones; 80% of them occurred a single time. Approximately 2% of the sample is taken by the ten largest. The sample consisted of peripheral blood. The source of these receptors is a man between 65 and 85 years old with acute or convalescent COVID-19.

The CDR3 sequence: CASRRFTDTQYF. As DNA, the CDR3 is TGTGCCAGCAGACGGTTCACAGATACGCAGTATTTT. The chain joins TRBV12-3 or TRBV12-4 to TRBJ2-3; D unresolved. This CDR3 spans 12 amino acids. V dropped 6 bases and J dropped 2 bases, with 6 bases sitting between them.

This clone was observed a handful of times. V gene TRBV30 combines with J gene TRBJ1-3; D is possibly TRBD1 (5 bases). Germline CDR1 is GTSNPN and CDR2 is SVGIG (reference sequence). This CDR3 contains 15 residues. The ends were cut back, 4 bases at V and 5 bases at J, with 18 bases in the middle. The CDR3 DNA reads TGTGCCTGGACAAATGAGGACATAACTCGAAACACCATATATTTT. Its protein is CAWTNEDITRNTIYF.

J is TRBJ2-7 and V is TRBV27, with D unresolved. CDR1 and CDR2 (germline): MNHEY, SMNVEV (reference sequence). This CDR3 has 19 amino acids. Trimming took off 3 bases at V and 0 bases at J, with 24 bases between the two ends. CDR3: CASSFRGAKYPITSYEQYF. CDR3 coding DNA: TGTGCCAGCAGTTTTCGTGGAGCTAAATACCCTATTACCTCCTACGAGCAGTACTTC.